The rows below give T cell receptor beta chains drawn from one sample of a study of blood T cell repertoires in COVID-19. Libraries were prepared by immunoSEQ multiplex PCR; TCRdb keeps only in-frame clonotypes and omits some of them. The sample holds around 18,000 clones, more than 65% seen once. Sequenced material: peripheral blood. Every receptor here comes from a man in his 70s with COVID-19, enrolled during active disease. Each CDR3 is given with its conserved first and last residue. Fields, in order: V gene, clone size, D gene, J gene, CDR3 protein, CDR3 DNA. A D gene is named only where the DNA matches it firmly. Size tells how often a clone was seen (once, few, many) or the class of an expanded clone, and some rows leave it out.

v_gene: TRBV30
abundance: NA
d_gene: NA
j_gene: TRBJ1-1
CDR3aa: CAWSAQGIEAFF
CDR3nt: TGTGCCTGGAGTGCGCAGGGCATTGAAGCTTTCTTT

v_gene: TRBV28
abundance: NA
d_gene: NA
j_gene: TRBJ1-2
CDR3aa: CASSLSTAYGYTF
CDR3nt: TGTGCCAGCAGTTTGTCTACAGCCTATGGCTACACCTTC

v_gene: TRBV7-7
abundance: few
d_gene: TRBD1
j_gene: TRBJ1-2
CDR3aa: CASSKDRGRGGYTF
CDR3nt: TGTGCTAGCAGCAAAGACAGGGGGCGAGGTGGCTACACCTTC

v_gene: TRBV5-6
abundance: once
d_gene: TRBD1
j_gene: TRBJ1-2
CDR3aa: CASSRDRDYGYTF
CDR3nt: TGTGCCAGCAGCCGCGACAGGGACTATGGCTACACCTTC

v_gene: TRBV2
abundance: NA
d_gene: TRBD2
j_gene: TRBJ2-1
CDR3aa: CASRTRGGPYNEQFF
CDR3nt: TGTGCCAGCAGGACTCGGGGGGGCCCGTACAATGAGCAGTTCTTC

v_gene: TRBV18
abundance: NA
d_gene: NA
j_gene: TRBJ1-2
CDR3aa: CASSPPFRTALYGYTF
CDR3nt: TGTGCCAGCTCACCACCGTTCAGGACAGCACTCTATGGCTACACCTTC

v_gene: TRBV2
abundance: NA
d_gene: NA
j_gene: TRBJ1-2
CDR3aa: CASSEVPGPYGYTF
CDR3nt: TGTGCCAGCAGTGAAGTCCCGGGTCCGTATGGCTACACCTTC

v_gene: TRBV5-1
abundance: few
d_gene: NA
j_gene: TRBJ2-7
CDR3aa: CASSLGEGYYEQYF
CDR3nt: TGCGCCAGCAGCTTGGGCGAGGGCTACTACGAGCAGTACTTC

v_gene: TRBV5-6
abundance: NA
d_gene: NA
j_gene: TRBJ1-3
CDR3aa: CASSFGQLFSGNTIYF
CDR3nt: TGTGCCAGCAGCTTTGGACAGTTGTTCTCTGGAAACACCATATATTTT

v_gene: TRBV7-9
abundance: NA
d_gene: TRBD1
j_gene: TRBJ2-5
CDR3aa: CASSLVGTGPTETQYF
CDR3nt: TGTGCCAGCAGCTTAGTTGGGACAGGGCCTACGGAGACCCAGTACTTC

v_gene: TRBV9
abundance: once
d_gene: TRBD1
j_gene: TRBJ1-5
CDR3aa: CASNAGGRNQPQHF
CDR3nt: TGTGCCAGCAATGCAGGGGGTCGGAATCAGCCCCAGCATTTT

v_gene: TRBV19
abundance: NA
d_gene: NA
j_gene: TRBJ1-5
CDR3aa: CASSIRTGGYQPQHF
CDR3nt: TGTGCCAGTAGTATCAGGACTGGCGGGTATCAGCCCCAGCATTTT

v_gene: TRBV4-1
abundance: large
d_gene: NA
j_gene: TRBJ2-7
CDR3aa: CASSHTGSSYEQYF
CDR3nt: TGCGCCAGCAGCCACACAGGAAGCTCCTACGAGCAGTACTTC

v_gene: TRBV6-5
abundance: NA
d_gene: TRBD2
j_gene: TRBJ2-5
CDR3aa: CAMGLAGVETQYF
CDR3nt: TGTGCCATGGGACTAGCGGGAGTGGAGACCCAGTACTTC

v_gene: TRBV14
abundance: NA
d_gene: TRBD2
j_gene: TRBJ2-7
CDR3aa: CASSHLAGERYF
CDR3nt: TGTGCCAGCAGCCACCTAGCGGGAGAGAGGTACTTC

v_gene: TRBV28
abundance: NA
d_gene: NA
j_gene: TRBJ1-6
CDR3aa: CASSPDNSYNSPLHF
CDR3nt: TGTGCCAGCAGTCCCGACAACTCCTATAATTCACCCCTCCACTTT

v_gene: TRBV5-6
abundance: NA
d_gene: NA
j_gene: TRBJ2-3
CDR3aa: CASSFWGLADTQYF
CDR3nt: TGTGCCAGCAGCTTTTGGGGGCTCGCAGATACGCAGTATTTT

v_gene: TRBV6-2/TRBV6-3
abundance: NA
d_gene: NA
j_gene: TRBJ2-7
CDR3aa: CASSLTGSGRYF
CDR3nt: TGTGCCAGCAGTCTTACAGGGTCCGGACGGTACTTC

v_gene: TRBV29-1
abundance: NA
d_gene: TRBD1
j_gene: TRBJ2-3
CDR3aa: CSGRTGSTDTQYF
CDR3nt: TGCAGCGGCCGGACAGGGAGCACAGATACGCAGTATTTT

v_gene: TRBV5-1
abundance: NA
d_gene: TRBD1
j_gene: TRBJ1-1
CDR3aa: CASSPGTANTEAFF
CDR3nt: TGCGCCAGCAGCCCCGGGACAGCGAACACTGAAGCTTTCTTT

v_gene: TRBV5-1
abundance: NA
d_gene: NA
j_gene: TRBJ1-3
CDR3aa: CASTGSSGNTIYF
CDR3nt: TGCGCCAGCACAGGGTCGAGTGGAAACACCATATATTTT

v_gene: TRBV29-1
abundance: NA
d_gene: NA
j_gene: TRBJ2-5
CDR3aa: CSVDRKETQYF
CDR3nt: TGCAGCGTTGACAGAAAAGAGACCCAGTACTTC

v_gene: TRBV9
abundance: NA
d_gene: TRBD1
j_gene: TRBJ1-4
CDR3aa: CASSVEGQMNEKLFF
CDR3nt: TGTGCCAGCAGCGTAGAGGGACAGATGAATGAAAAACTGTTTTTT

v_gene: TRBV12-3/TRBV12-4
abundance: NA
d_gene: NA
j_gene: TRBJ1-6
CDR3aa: CASIQFNSPLHF
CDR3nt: TGTGCCAGCATCCAGTTTAATTCACCCCTCCACTTT

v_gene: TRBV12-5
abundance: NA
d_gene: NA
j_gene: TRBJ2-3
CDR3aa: CASGYEGFSDTQYF
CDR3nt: TGTGCTAGTGGTTATGAGGGTTTCTCAGATACGCAGTATTTT

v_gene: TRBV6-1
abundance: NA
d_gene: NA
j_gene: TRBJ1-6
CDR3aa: CASSDSSGGPLHF
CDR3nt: TGTGCCAGCAGTGATAGTAGTGGGGGGCCCCTCCACTTT

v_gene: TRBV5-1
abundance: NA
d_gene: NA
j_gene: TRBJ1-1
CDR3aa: CASSLYQLNTEAFF
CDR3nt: TGCGCCAGCAGCTTGTACCAGTTGAACACTGAAGCTTTCTTT

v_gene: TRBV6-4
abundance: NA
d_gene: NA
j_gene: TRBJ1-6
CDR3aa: CASSSGSYNSPLHF
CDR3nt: TGTGCCAGCAGTTCGGGATCCTATAATTCACCCCTCCACTTT

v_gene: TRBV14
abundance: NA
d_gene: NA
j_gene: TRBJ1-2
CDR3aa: CASSQFGGPRGTYHYGYTF
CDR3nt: TGTGCCAGCAGCCAATTTGGGGGACCGCGGGGCACTTACCATTATGGCTACACCTTC

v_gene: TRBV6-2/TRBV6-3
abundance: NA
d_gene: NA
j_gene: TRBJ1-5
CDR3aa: CASSPAGTNQPQHF
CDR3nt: TGTGCCAGCAGTCCCGCAGGGACAAATCAGCCCCAGCATTTT

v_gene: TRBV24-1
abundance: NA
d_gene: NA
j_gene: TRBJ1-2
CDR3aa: CATSDAGNAYGYTF
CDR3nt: TGTGCCACCAGTGATGCGGGGAACGCCTATGGCTACACCTTC

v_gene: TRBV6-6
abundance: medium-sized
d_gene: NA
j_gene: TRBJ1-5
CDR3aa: CASSLDRQPQHF
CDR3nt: TGTGCCAGCAGTCTCGACAGACAGCCCCAGCATTTT

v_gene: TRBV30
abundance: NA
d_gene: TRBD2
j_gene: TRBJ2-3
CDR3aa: CAWVLGGGDTQYF
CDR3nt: TGTGCCTGGGTACTTGGGGGGGGAGATACGCAGTATTTT

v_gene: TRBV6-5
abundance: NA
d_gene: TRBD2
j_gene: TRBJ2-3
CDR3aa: CASSGRTSSTDTQYF
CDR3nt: TGTGCCAGCAGCGGGAGGACTTCTAGCACAGATACGCAGTATTTT

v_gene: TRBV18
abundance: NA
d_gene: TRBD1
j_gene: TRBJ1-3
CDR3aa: CASSRDREYTGNTIYF
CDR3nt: TGTGCCAGCTCGCGGGACAGGGAATATACTGGAAACACCATATATTTT

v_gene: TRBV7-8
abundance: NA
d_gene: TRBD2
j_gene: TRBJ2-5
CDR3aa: CASRAGLAGGHWETQYF
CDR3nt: TGTGCCAGCAGGGCGGGACTAGCGGGAGGGCACTGGGAGACCCAGTACTTC

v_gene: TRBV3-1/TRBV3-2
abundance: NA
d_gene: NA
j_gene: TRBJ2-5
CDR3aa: CASGASIGAQYF
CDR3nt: TGTGCCAGCGGGGCTAGTATAGGAGCCCAGTACTTC

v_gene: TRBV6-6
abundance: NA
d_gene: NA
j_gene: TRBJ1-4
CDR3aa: CASSLQGFNEKLFF
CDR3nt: TGTGCCAGCAGTCTACAGGGATTTAATGAAAAACTGTTTTTT

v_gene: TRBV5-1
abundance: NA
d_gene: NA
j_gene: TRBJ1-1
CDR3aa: CASESGGTMTEAFF
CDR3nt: TGCGCCAGCGAATCTGGGGGCACGATGACTGAAGCTTTCTTT

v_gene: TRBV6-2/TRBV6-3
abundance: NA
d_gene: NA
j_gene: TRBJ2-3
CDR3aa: CASSYGLLKGTDTQYF
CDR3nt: TGTGCCAGCAGTTACGGACTTCTGAAGGGCACAGATACGCAGTATTTT

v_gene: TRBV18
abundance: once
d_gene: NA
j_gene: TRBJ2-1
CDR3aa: CASSPLWGRGRDEQFF
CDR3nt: TGTGCCAGCTCACCCCTATGGGGCCGCGGCCGGGATGAGCAGTTCTTC